A single sample gave rise to the 31 T cell receptor beta chains below, sequenced in a study of identical twins. In TCRdb, the 5' RACE reads were re-called with MiXCR into one record per CDR3 protein. The sample holds 150,000 or so distinct CDR3 sequences; around 3.5% are singletons and the top ten take 8.1%. Sequenced: memory T cells sorted from blood. The receptor source for this set is a young man in good health.

This clonotype came up many times. This chain connects TRBV29-1 to TRBJ1-2; the D is unclear. Trimming removed 4 bases from V and 6 bases from J, with 12 bases in between. Per the germline V gene, CDR1 is SQVTM and CDR2 is ANQGSEA. The CDR3 consists of 12 residues. CDR3 nucleotides: TGCAGCGTTGGCCAGGCCAAGGATGGCTACACCTTC. This gives the protein CSVGQAKDGYTF.

About this clonotype: Just one base apart from a much larger clone, this may be a read error. DNA of the CDR3: TGTGTCAGCAGTTTTTTGGGGGAGGGAAATCAGCCCCAGCATTTT. Its translation is CVSSFLGEGNQPQHF. The chain carries TRBV27 and TRBJ1-5, with D possibly TRBD1 on 5 matching bases. The germline V gene has CDR1 MNHEY and CDR2 SMNVEV (reference sequence). The CDR3 spans 15 residues.

This clonotype was detected many times. J is TRBJ2-1 and V is TRBV4-1; D is unresolved. V lost 2 bases and J 10 bases, leaving 12 bases between the germline ends. Germline V gives CDR1 MGHRA, CDR2 YSYEKL. CDR3 length: 13 amino acids. The CDR3 nucleotides are TGCGCCAGCAGCCAACCCTGGCAGGACGAGCAGTTCTTC. This encodes CASSQPWQDEQFF.

In its sample, this clonotype was seen many times. V and J are TRBV4-3 and TRBJ2-1; 11 positions match TRBD2. J gave up 4 bases and V 0 bases, and 8 bases lay outside the gene matches. This CDR3 is built from 18 residues. Germline CDR1 and CDR2: LGHNA and YSLEER. As DNA, the CDR3 is TGCGCCAGCAGCCAAGATCGTTCCGGGACTAGCGGTTACAATGAGCAGTTCTTC. This translates into CASSQDRSGTSGYNEQFF.

This clonotype was counted many times. This chain connects TRBV10-2 to TRBJ2-1; 9 bases fit TRBD1. J was trimmed by 4 bases and V by 7 bases; bases with no gene match: 5. Germline CDR1 reads WSHSY; CDR2 reads SAAADI. The CDR3 spans 14 residues. The CDR3, as DNA: TGCGCCAGCAATAGGGACAGGGAATACAATGAGCAGTTCTTC. The encoded protein is CASNRDREYNEQFF.

This clonotype was counted a few times. CDR3 sequence (DNA): TGTCTGCTTTACAGAGAAGAGACCCAGTACTTC. Translating it yields CLLYREETQYF. This chain links TRBV21-1 with TRBJ2-5. TRBV21-1 is a documented pseudogene. The CDR3 length is 11 residues.

At least ten counts were recorded for this clonotype. The DNA of the CDR3 is TGCGCCAGCAGCCCACTAGCTAGCTCCTACAATGAGCAGTTCTTC. It codes for CASSPLASSYNEQFF. This chain links TRBV5-1 with TRBJ2-1; D might be TRBD2 (6 bases). The germline V gene has CDR1 SGHRS and CDR2 YFSETQ. The CDR3 has 15 amino acids. Trimming removed 4 bases from V and 0 bases from J, with 11 bases in between.

This clonotype was seen repeatedly, ten times or more. J is TRBJ2-1 and V is TRBV9; 10 bases map to TRBD2. Germline V gene data show CDR1 as SGDLS and CDR2 as YYNGEE. The length of the CDR3 is 16 residues. After removal of 0 bases from V and 8 bases from J, the junction contained 8 bases not matched to a gene. This CDR3 reads CASSVGTSGPLHEQFF. CDR3 nucleotides: TGTGCCAGCAGCGTAGGGACTAGCGGCCCCCTACATGAGCAGTTCTTC.

This clonotype was observed many times. The chain has TRBV7-6 and TRBJ2-5, with no clear D. Germline CDR1 reads SGHVS; CDR2 reads FNYEAQ. CDR3 length equals 13 residues. V lost 3 bases, J lost 4 bases, and 9 bases lay in between. CDR3 amino acids: CASSFTRGETQYF. CDR3 sequence (DNA): TGTGCCAGCAGCTTCACCCGTGGAGAGACCCAGTACTTC.

This clonotype was recorded at least ten times. The chain employs TRBV6-5 and TRBJ2-7, with 13 bases matching TRBD2. V trimming: 4 bases; J trimming: 9 bases; junction bases outside the gene matches: 6. This CDR3 region has 14 residues. Germline values: CDR1 MNHEY, CDR2 SVGAGI. The CDR3 here is CASSFGTSGTGQYF. The CDR3 nucleotides are TGTGCCAGCAGTTTCGGGACTAGCGGGACGGGGCAGTACTTC.

This clonotype showed up many times. The CDR3, as DNA: TGTGCCAGCAGCGCACAGGGACGGGGCACTGAAGCTTTCTTT. Translated, it gives CASSAQGRGTEAFF. The chain uses TRBV7-2 and TRBJ1-1; possibly TRBD1 for D (6 bases). Per germline, CDR1 SGHTA and CDR2 FQGNSA. The CDR3 is 14 amino acids. Deletions cut 5 bases from V and 4 bases from J, with 14 bases between.

This clonotype has more than one count but fewer than ten. This rearrangement joins TRBV6-4 to TRBJ1-1, with D maybe TRBD1 (5 bases). The V gene's germline CDR1 is MRHNA and CDR2 SNTAGT. Trimming shortened V by 2 bases and J by 2 bases, and 6 bases separated the two germline ends. The CDR3 has 13 residues. CDR3 region: CASSDRDNTEAFF. In DNA form, the CDR3 reads TGTGCCAGCAGTGACCGGGACAACACTGAAGCTTTCTTT.

This clonotype was picked up many times. The chain joins TRBV6-1 to TRBJ2-1, with 12 bases aligning to TRBD2. The junction had 0 bases not matched to a gene; V was cut back by 2 bases and J by 4 bases. The CDR3 consists of 15 residues. From germline, CDR1 is MNHNS and CDR2 SASEGT. CDR3 sequence reads: CASSELAGGYNEQFF. In DNA form, the CDR3 reads TGTGCCAGCAGTGAACTAGCGGGAGGGTACAATGAGCAGTTCTTC.

Ten or more counts support this clonotype. This chain links TRBV20-1 with TRBJ2-1; 9 bases match TRBD2. The germline V gene has CDR1 DFQATT and CDR2 SNEGSKA (reference sequence). The CDR3 runs 11 residues. Trimming took 4 bases from V and 15 from J; bases not matched to a gene: 7. CDR3 nucleotide sequence: TGCAGTGCTAACCAGGGACTAGCTCGGTTCTTC. Amino acid sequence: CSANQGLARFF.

The table lists this clonotype with many counts. The chain uses TRBV7-9 and TRBJ1-6; 7 bases align to TRBD1. This CDR3 has 14 residues. J gave up 10 bases and V 4 bases, and 7 bases lay outside the gene matches. The germline CDR1 and CDR2 sequences are SEHNR and FQNEAQ (reference sequence). Written as DNA, the CDR3 is TGTGCCAGCAGCTGGACAGGTGGAGAATCACCCCTCCACTTT. It translates to CASSWTGGESPLHF.

Many counts were recorded for this clonotype. The genes are TRBV15 and TRBJ2-1; D possibly corresponds to TRBD2 (6 bases). With 0 bases removed from V and 8 bases from J, the gap between germline ends came to 17 bases. There are 16 residues in the CDR3. Germline V CDR1 and CDR2: LNHNV, YYDKDF (reference sequence). The CDR3 sequence: CATSRDTAGSRHEQFF. DNA of the CDR3: TGTGCCACCAGCAGAGATACTGCGGGATCCCGCCATGAGCAGTTCTTC.

This clonotype occurred many times. This sequence joins TRBV24-1 and TRBJ1-1; TRBD1 aligns across 10 bases. Germline V gene sequence: CDR1 KGHDR, CDR2 SFDVKD. The CDR3 totals 13 residues. Losses at the gene ends were 9 bases for V and 5 bases for J; bases not matched to a gene: 5. Here the CDR3 reads CATRQGAGTEAFF. Here the CDR3 DNA reads TGTGCCACCCGACAGGGGGCAGGGACTGAAGCTTTCTTT.

This clonotype was seen at least ten times. The chain carries TRBV10-3 and TRBJ2-7; 15 bases map to TRBD2. V was pared by 10 bases and J by 0 bases, with 7 bases of the junction left unmatched. The CDR3 runs 16 residues. Germline V lookup: CDR1 ENHRY, CDR2 SYGVKD. The CDR3 is CATWTSGRGGSYEQYF. The CDR3 coding sequence is TGTGCCACCTGGACTAGCGGGAGGGGGGGCTCCTACGAGCAGTACTTC.

This clonotype was detected only a few times. The V call is TRBV27, the J call TRBJ2-1; D could derive from TRBD1 or TRBD2 (5 bases each). Germline loops: CDR1 MNHEY, CDR2 SMNVEV (reference sequence). This CDR3 has 13 residues. The ends were cut back, 11 bases at V and 7 bases at J, with 18 bases in the middle. The CDR3 nucleotides read TGTGCCGGTTACTCGGGACCCATGAATGAGCAGTTCTTC. This encodes CAGYSGPMNEQFF.

At least ten counts were recorded for this clonotype. The chain employs TRBV29-1 and TRBJ1-2; perhaps TRBD1 as D (5 bases). Trimming left V 6 bases short and J 1 base short, with 21 bases between. This CDR3 is 16 amino acids long. CDR1 is SQVTM and CDR2 is ANQGSEA in the germline V gene. CDR3 residues: CSVALQGGALNYGYTF. The CDR3 region has the DNA TGCAGCGTGGCCCTTCAGGGAGGAGCCCTTAACTATGGCTACACCTTC.

This clonotype was seen a handful of times. The chain couples TRBV25-1 to TRBJ1-4; the D is unclear. There are 13 residues in the CDR3. Germline V gene lookup returns CDR1 MGHDK and CDR2 SYGVNS. Deletions cut 3 bases from V and 8 bases from J, with 10 bases between. As DNA, the CDR3 is TGTGCCAGCAGTGATCTGGGTGCGGAAAAACTGTTTTTT. This codes for CASSDLGAEKLFF.

This clonotype was counted at least ten times. This chain joins TRBV7-9 and TRBJ2-1, with D unresolved. With 2 bases removed from V and 4 bases from J, the gap between germline ends came to 9 bases. The CDR3 is made up of 14 amino acids. The V gene's germline CDR1 is SEHNR and CDR2 FQNEAQ (reference sequence). CDR3 coding DNA: TGTGCCAGCAGCTTACCCGGCGATTACAATGAGCAGTTCTTC. Protein: CASSLPGDYNEQFF.

This clonotype was counted at least ten times. In DNA, the CDR3 is TGTGCCAGCGGGACTAGCGGGGAGAACACCGGGGAGCTGTTTTTT. Translated: CASGTSGENTGELFF. The genes are TRBV6-2 or TRBV6-3 and TRBJ2-2; 13 bases line up with TRBD2. Trimming took 8 bases from V and 1 from J; bases not matched to a gene: 1. CDR1 is MNHEY and CDR2 is SVGEGT in the germline V gene. This CDR3 is built from 15 residues.

This clonotype has ten or more counts. This rearrangement joins TRBV29-1 to TRBJ2-3; the D is unclear. The germline V gene encodes CDR1 SQVTM and CDR2 ANQGSEA. The CDR3 sequence is 14 residues long. V lost 0 bases and J lost 5, with 12 bases in between. The CDR3 here is CSVEEGPAVDTQYF. The CDR3, as DNA: TGCAGCGTTGAAGAAGGACCGGCGGTAGATACGCAGTATTTT.

At least ten counts were recorded for this clonotype. J is TRBJ2-3 and V is TRBV7-8; TRBD2 might be the D (6 bases). The CDR3 has 12 amino acids. Looked up from germline, CDR1 is SGHVS and CDR2 is FQNEAQ. The V end lost 1 base, the J end lost 10 bases, and 9 bases lay between the germline ends. Written as DNA, the CDR3 is TGTGCCAGCAGCTTAGTGGCGGGATCGCAGTATTTT. Translating gives CASSLVAGSQYF.

The chain combines TRBV28 with TRBJ2-7; 8 bases match TRBD2. Germline V CDR1 and CDR2: MDHEN, SYDVKM. V lost 2 bases, J lost 0 bases, and 9 bases stayed unmatched. The CDR3 extends over 17 amino acids. The CDR3 here is CASSLGGSGKISYEQYF. In nucleotides, the CDR3 is TGTGCCAGCAGTTTAGGAGGTAGCGGGAAAATCTCCTACGAGCAGTACTTC.

This chain links TRBV24-1 with TRBJ2-6; D is perhaps TRBD2 (5 bases). V was clipped by 5 bases and J by 0 bases, with 16 bases between them. The CDR3 length is 18 residues. The germline CDR1 and CDR2 sequences are KGHDR and SFDVKD. CDR3: CATSGRTGINSGANVLTF. CDR3 DNA: TGTGCCACCAGTGGGCGGACGGGGATTAACTCTGGGGCCAACGTCCTGACTTTC.

This clonotype was picked up many times. The chain is built from TRBV12-3 or TRBV12-4 and TRBJ1-1; D not certain. This CDR3 spans 14 amino acids. Trimming took off 2 bases at V and 7 bases at J, with 14 bases between the two ends. Here the CDR3 reads CASSLIRSDYEAFF. CDR3 bases: TGTGCCAGCAGTTTAATCAGGTCGGACTATGAAGCTTTCTTT.

This clonotype occurred many times. The J gene is TRBJ2-2, the V gene TRBV12-3 or TRBV12-4; D remains ambiguous. Deletions cut 2 bases from V and 8 bases from J, with 6 bases between. The CDR3 is 12 amino acids. In DNA, the CDR3 is TGTGCCAGCAGTTTATTTTCTGGGGAGCTGTTTTTT. It encodes CASSLFSGELFF.

This clonotype was detected many times. V usage is TRBV27 and J usage is TRBJ2-1; D assignment may be TRBD1 or TRBD2 (5 bases each). Trimming took off 2 bases at V and 4 bases at J, with 18 bases between the two ends. CDR1 is MNHEY and CDR2 is SMNVEV in the germline V gene (reference sequence). The CDR3 loop spans 17 amino acids. CDR3 sequence: CASSLVPIRDEYNEQFF. As DNA, the CDR3 is TGTGCCAGCAGTTTAGTTCCAATCCGGGACGAATACAATGAGCAGTTCTTC.

The sample holds many counts of this clonotype. This sequence joins TRBV5-5 and TRBJ2-1; no definite D call. V was cut by 0 bases and J by 2 bases, with 9 bases left in between. CDR3 length: 15 amino acids. CDR1 SGHKS and CDR2 YYEKEE come from the germline V gene (reference sequence). The CDR3 region has the DNA TGTGCCAGCAGCTTGGACAGAAACCCCTACAATGAGCAGTTCTTC. Translated, it gives CASSLDRNPYNEQFF.